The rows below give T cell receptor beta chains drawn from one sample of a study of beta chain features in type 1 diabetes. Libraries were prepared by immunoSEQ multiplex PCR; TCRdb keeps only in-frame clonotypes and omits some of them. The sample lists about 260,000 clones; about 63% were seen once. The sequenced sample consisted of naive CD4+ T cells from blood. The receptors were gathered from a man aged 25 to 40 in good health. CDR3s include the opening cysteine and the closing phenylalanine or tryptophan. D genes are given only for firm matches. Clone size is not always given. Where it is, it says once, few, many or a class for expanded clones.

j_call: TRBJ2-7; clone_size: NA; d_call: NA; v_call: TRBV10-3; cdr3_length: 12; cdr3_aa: CAGRGEKSEQYF; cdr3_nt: TGTGCCGGCCGGGGCGAGAAGTCCGAGCAGTACTTC
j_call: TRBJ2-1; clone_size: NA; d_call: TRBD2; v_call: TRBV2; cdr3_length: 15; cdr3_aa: CASRTLAGGRDEQFF; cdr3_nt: TGTGCCAGCAGGACCCTAGCGGGAGGTAGGGATGAGCAGTTCTTC
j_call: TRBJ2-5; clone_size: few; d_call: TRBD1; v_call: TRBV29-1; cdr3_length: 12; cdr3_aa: CSGTGGSETQYF; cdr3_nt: TGCAGCGGAACAGGGGGCTCGGAGACCCAGTACTTC
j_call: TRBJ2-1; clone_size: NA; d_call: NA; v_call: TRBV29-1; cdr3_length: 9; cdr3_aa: CSVGRMQFF; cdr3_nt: TGCAGCGTTGGTAGGATGCAGTTCTTC
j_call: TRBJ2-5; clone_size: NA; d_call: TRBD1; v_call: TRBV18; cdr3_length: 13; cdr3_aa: CASFGQGSETQYF; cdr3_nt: TGTGCCAGCTTCGGACAGGGGAGCGAGACCCAGTACTTC
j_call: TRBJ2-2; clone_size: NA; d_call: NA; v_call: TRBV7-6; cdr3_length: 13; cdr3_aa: CASSLRDTGELFF; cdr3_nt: TGTGCCAGCAGCTTACGTGACACCGGGGAGCTGTTTTTT
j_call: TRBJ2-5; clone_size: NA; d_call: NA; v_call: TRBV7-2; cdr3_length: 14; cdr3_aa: CASSGRVGRETQYF; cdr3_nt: TGTGCCAGCAGCGGACGGGTGGGTCGGGAGACCCAGTACTTC
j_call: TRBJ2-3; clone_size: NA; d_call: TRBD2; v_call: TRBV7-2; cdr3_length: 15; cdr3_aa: CASSFTGGETDTQYF; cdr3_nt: TGTGCCAGCAGCTTCACGGGAGGGGAGACAGATACGCAGTATTTT
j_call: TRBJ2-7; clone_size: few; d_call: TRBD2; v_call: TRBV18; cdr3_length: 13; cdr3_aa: CASSPREGGEQYF; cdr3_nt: TGTGCCAGCTCACCACGGGAGGGTGGCGAGCAGTACTTC
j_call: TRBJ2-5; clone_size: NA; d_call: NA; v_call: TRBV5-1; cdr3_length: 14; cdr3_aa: CASSLERPPETQYF; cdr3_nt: TGCGCCAGCAGCCTAGAGCGGCCCCCAGAGACCCAGTACTTC
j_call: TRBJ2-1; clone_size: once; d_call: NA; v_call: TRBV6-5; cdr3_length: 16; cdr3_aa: CASSYTVVSGMGEQFF; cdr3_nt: TGTGCCAGCAGTTACACCGTAGTAAGTGGCATGGGTGAGCAGTTCTTC
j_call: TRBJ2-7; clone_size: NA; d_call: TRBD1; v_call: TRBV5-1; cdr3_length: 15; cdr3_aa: CASRHGDRGFGEQYF; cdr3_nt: TGCGCCAGCCGACATGGCGACAGGGGGTTCGGCGAGCAGTACTTC
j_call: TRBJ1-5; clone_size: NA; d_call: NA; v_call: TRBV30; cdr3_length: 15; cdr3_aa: CAWSAGQAALQPQHF; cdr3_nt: TGTGCCTGGAGTGCCGGGCAGGCCGCCCTCCAGCCCCAGCATTTT
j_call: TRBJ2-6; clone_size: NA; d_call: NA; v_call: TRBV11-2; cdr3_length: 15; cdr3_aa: CASSPGPTGANVLTF; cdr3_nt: TGTGCCAGCAGCCCGGGACCAACTGGGGCCAACGTCCTGACTTTC
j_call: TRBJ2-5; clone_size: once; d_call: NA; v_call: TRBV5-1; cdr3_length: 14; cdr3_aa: CASSLRASQETQYF; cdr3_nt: TGCGCCAGCAGTTTAAGGGCATCCCAAGAGACCCAGTACTTC
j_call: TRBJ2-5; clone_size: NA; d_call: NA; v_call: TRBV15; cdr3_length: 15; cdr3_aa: CATRVGGTVIETQYF; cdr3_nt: TGTGCCACCAGAGTCGGCGGGACAGTCATAGAGACCCAGTACTTC
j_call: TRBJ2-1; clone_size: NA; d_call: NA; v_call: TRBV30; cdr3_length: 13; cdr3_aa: CAWSVLERNEQFF; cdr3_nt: TGTGCCTGGAGTGTACTCGAGAGGAATGAGCAGTTCTTC
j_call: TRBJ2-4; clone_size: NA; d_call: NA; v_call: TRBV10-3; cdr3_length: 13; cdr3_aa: CAISEGDKNIQYF; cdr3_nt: TGTGCCATCAGTGAGGGAGACAAAAACATTCAGTACTTC
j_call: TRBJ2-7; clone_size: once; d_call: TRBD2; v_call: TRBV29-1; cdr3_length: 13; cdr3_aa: CSVRTSGTYEQYF; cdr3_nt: TGCAGCGTAAGGACTAGCGGGACCTACGAGCAGTACTTC
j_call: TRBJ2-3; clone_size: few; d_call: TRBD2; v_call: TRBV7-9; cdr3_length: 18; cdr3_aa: CASSLSSSASGSTDTQYF; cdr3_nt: TGTGCCAGCAGCTTAAGCTCGTCGGCTAGCGGGAGCACAGATACGCAGTATTTT
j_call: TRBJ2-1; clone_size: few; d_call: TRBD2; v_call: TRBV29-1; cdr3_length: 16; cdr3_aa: CSATQSGLVLRNEQFF; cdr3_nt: TGCAGCGCCACGCAAAGTGGACTAGTCTTGAGGAATGAGCAGTTCTTC
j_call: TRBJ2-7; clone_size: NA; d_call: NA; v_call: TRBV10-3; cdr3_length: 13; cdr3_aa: CANSDGRSYEQYF; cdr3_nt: TGTGCCAACTCGGACGGCCGCTCCTACGAGCAGTACTTC
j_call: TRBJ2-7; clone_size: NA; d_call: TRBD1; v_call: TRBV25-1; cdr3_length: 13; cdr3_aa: CASSEGQIYEQYF; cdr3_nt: TGTGCCAGCAGTGAGGGACAGATCTACGAGCAGTACTTC
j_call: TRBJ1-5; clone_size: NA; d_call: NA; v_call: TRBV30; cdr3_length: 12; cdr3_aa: CAWSVGGQPQHF; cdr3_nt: TGTGCCTGGAGTGTAGGAGGTCAGCCCCAGCATTTT
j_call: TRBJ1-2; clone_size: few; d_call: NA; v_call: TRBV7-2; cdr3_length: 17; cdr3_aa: CASSLGPGVSRNYGYTF; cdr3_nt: TGTGCCAGCAGCTTAGGCCCAGGGGTGTCGAGGAACTATGGCTACACCTTC
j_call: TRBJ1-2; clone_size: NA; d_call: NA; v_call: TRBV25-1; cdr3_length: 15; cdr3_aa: CASSGVPFGYYGYTF; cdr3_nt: TGTGCCAGCAGTGGTGTCCCCTTCGGCTACTATGGCTACACCTTC
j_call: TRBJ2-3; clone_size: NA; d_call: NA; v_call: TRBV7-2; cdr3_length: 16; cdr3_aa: CASSPRALGPTDTQYF; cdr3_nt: TGTGCCAGCAGCCCTCGAGCCTTGGGGCCCACAGATACGCAGTATTTT
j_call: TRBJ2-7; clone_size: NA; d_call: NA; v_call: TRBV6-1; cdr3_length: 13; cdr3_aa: CASTGQHHYGQYF; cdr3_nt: TGTGCCAGCACAGGACAGCACCACTACGGGCAGTACTTC
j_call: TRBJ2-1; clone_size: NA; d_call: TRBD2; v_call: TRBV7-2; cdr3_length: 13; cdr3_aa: CASSIAGDNEQFF; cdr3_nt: TGTGCCAGCAGTATAGCGGGGGACAATGAGCAGTTCTTC